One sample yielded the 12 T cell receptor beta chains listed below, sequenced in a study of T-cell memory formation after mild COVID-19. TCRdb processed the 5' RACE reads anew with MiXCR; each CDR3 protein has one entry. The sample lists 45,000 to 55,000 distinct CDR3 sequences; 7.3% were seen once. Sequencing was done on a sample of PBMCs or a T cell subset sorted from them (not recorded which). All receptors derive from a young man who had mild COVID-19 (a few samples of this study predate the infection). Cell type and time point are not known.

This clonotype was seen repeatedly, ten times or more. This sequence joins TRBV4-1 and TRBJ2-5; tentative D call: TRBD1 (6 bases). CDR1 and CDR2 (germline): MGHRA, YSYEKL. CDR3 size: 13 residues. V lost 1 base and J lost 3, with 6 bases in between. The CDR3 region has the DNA TGCGCCAGCAGCCAAGGGGACAAAGAGACCCAGTACTTC. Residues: CASSQGDKETQYF.

CDR3 sequence: CASRVTQGGGYTF. The CDR3 DNA reads TGTGCCAGTAGAGTGACACAGGGGGGTGGCTACACCTTC. The chain has TRBV19 and TRBJ1-2; TRBD1 agrees at 8 bases. Germline values: CDR1 LNHDA, CDR2 SQIVND (reference sequence). With V trimmed by 6 bases and J by 7 bases, 7 bases remained unmatched. The CDR3 covers 13 residues. Filled out from reference TRBV19 and TRBJ1-2, the complete variable domain reads DGGITQSPKYLFRKEGQNVTLSCEQNLNHDAMYWYRQDPGQGLRLIYYSQIVNDFQKGDIAEGYSVSREKKESFPLTVTSAQKNPTAFYLCASRVTQGGGYTFGSGTRLTVV.

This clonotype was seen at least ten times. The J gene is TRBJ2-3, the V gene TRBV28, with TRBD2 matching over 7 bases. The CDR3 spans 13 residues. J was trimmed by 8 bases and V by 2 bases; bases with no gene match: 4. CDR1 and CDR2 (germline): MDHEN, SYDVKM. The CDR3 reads CASSLGWEGTQYF. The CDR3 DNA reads TGTGCCAGCAGTTTAGGGTGGGAGGGTACGCAGTATTTT.

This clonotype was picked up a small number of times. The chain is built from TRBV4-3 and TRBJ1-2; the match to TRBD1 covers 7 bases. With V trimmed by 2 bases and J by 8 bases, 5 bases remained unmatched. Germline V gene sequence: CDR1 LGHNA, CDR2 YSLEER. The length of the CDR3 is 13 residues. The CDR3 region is CASSQRQGNGYTF. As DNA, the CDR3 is TGCGCCAGCAGCCAACGACAGGGTAACGGCTACACCTTC.

The CDR3 region is CASSPYGAGEVGELFF. In nucleotides, the CDR3 is TGTGCCAGCAGCCCTTATGGAGCAGGGGAGGTCGGGGAGCTGTTTTTT. The chain combines TRBV7-9 with TRBJ2-2, with D possibly called TRBD1 or TRBD2 (6 bases each). CDR3 size: 16 residues. Germline loops: CDR1 SEHNR, CDR2 FQNEAQ (reference sequence). Trimming pared 5 bases from V and 7 bases from J, leaving 20 bases between.

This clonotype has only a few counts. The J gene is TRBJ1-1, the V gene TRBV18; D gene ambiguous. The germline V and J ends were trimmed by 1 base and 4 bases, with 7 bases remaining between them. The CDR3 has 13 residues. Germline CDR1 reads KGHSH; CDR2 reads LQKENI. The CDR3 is CASSPRPATEAFF. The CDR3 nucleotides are TGTGCCAGCTCACCACGGCCCGCCACTGAAGCTTTCTTT.

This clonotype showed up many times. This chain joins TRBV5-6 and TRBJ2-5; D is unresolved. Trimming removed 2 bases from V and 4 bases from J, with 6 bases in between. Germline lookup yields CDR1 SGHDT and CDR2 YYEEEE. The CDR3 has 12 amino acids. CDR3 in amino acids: CASSLSRETQYF. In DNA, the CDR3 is TGTGCCAGCAGCTTATCGAGAGAGACCCAGTACTTC.

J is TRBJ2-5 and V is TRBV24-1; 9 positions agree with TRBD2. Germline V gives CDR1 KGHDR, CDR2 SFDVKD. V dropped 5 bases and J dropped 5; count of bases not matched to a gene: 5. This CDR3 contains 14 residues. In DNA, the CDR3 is TGTGCCACCAGTGGACTAGCGGATATGGAGACCCAGTACTTC. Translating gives CATSGLADMETQYF.

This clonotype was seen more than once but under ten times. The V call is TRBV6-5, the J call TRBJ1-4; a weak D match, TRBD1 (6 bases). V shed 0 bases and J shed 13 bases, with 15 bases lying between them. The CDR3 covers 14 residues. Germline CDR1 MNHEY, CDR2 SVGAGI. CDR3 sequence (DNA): TGTGCCAGCAGTTACTCGATCAGGGGCAAGCGACTGTTTTTT. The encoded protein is CASSYSIRGKRLFF.

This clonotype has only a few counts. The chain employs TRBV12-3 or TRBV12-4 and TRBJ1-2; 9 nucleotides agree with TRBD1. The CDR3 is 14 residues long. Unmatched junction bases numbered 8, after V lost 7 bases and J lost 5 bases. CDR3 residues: CASTPGQGLYGYTF. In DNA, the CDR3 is TGTGCCAGCACCCCGGGACAGGGTCTTTATGGCTACACCTTC.

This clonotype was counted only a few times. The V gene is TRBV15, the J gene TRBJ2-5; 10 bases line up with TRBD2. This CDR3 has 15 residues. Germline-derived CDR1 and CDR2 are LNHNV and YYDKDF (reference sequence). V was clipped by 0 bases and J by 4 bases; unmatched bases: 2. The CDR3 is CATSRDKRGGETQYF. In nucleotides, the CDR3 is TGTGCCACCAGCAGAGATAAGCGGGGGGGAGAGACCCAGTACTTC.

CDR3 in DNA: TGCGCCAGCAGCTTGTCCACAGGGTACTGTGGCTACACCTTC. It translates to CASSLSTGYCGYTF. V is TRBV5-1 and J is TRBJ1-2, with D maybe TRBD1 (6 bases). Looked up from germline, CDR1 is SGHRS and CDR2 is YFSETQ. Trimming took off 1 base at V and 7 bases at J, with 14 bases between the two ends. The CDR3 covers 14 residues.